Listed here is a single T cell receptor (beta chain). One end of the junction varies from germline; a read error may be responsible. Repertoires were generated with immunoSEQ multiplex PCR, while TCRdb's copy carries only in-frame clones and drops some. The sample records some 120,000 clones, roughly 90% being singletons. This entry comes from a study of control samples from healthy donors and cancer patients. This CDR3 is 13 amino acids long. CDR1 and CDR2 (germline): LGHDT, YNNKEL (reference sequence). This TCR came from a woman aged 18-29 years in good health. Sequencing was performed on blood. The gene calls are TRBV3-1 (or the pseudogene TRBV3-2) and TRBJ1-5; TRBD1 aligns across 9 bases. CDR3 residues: CPSGTGLSVAQHF. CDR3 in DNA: TGCCCAAGTGGGACAGGGCTTTCAGTGGCCCAGCATTTT.